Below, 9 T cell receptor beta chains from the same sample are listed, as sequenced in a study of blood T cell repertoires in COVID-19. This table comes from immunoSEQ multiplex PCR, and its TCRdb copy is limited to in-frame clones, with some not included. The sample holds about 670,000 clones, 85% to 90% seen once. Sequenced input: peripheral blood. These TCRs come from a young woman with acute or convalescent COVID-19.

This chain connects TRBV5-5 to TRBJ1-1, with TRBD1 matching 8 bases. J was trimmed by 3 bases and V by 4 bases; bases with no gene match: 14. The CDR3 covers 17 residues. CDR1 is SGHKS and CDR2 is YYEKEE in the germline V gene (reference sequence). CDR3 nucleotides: TGTGCCAGCAGCCCGACAGGGGCGATGATAGTTTACACTGAAGCTTTCTTT. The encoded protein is CASSPTGAMIVYTEAFF.

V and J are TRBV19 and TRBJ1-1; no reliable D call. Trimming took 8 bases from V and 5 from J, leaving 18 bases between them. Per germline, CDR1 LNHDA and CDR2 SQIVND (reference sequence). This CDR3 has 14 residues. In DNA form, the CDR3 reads TGTGCCAGTCGCTGGTTGGGCGGGAGAACTGAAGCTTTCTTT. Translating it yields CASRWLGGRTEAFF.

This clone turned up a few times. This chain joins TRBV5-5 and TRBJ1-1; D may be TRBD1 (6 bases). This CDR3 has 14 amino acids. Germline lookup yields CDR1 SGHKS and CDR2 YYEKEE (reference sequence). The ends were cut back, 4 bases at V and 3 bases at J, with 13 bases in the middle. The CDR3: CASSTGQTYTEAFF. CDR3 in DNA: TGTGCCAGCAGCACCGGACAGACTTACACTGAAGCTTTCTTT.

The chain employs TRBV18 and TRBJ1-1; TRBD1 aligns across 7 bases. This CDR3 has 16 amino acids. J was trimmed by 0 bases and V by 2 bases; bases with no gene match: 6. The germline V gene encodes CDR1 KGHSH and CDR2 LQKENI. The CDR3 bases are TGTGCCAGCTCACCAAGGGACAGAAAAATGAACACTGAAGCTTTCTTT. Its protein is CASSPRDRKMNTEAFF.

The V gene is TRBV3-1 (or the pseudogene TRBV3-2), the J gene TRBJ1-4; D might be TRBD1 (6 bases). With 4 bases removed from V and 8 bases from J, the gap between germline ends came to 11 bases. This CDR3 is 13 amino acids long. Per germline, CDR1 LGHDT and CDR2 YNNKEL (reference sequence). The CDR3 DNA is TGTGCCAGCAGCCCCCGGACAGCCGAAAAACTGTTTTTT. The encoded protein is CASSPRTAEKLFF.

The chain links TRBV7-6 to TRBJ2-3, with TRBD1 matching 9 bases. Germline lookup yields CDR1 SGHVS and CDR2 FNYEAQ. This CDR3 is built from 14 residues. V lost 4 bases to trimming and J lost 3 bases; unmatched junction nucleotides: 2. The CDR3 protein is CASSSGQGTDTQYF. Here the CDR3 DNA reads TGTGCCAGCAGCTCCGGACAGGGGACAGATACGCAGTATTTT.

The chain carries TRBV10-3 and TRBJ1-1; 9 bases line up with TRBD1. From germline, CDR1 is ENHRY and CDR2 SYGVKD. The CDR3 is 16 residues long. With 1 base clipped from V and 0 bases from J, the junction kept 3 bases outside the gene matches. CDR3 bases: TGTGCCATCAGTGAGTGGGGGACAGGGTTGAACACTGAAGCTTTCTTT. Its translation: CAISEWGTGLNTEAFF.

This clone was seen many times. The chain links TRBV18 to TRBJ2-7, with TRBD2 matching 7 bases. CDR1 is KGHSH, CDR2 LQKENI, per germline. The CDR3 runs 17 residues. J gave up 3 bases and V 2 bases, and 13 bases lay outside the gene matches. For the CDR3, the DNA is TGTGCCAGCTCACCAATGAGAACAGGACCGGGGGGCTACGAGCAGTACTTC. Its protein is CASSPMRTGPGGYEQYF.

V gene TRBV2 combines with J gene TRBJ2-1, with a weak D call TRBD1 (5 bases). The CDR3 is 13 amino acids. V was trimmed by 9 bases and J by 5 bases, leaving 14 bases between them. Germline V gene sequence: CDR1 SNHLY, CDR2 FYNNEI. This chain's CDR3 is CARLGDSNNEQFF. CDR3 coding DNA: TGTGCCAGGTTAGGCGACAGTAACAATGAGCAGTTCTTC.